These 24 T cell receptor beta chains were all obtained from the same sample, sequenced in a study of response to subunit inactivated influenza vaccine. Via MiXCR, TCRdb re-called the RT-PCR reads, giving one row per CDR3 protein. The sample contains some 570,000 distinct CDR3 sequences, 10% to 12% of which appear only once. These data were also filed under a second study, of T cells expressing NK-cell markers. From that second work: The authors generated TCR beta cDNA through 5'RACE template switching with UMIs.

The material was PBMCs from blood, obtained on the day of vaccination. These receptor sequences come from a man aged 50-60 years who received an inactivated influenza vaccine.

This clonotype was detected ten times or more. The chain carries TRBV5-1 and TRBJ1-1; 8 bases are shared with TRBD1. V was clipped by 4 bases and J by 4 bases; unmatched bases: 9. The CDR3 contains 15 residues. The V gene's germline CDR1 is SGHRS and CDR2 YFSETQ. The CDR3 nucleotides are TGCGCCAGCAGCGGGAATGGACAGGGACTCACTGAAGCTTTCTTT. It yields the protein CASSGNGQGLTEAFF. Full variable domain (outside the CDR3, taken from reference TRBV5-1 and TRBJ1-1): KAGVTQTPRYLIKTRGQQVTLSCSPISGHRSVSWYQQTPGQGLQFLFEYFSETQRNKGNFPGRFSGRQFSNSRSEMNVSTLELGDSALYLCASSGNGQGLTEAFFGQGTRLTVV.

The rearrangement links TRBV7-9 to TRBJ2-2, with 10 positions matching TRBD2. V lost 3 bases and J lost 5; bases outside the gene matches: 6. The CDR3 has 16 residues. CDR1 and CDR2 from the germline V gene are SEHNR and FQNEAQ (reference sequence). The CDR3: CASSFLAGVETGELFF. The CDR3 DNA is TGTGCCAGCAGCTTTCTAGCGGGAGTAGAGACCGGGGAGCTGTTTTTT.

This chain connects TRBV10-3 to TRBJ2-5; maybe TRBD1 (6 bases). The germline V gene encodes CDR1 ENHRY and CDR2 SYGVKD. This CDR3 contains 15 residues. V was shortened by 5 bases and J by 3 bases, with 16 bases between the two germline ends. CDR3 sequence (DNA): TGTGCCATCAGTCCCGATCCGGGACATAAAGAGACCCAGTACTTC. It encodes CAISPDPGHKETQYF.

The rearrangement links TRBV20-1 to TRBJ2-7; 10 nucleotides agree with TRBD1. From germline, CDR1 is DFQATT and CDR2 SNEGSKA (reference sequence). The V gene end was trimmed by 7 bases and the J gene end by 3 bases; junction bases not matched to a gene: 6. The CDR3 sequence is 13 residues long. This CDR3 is CSGQRDRGYEQYF. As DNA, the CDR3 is TGCAGTGGACAACGGGACAGGGGCTACGAGCAGTACTTC.

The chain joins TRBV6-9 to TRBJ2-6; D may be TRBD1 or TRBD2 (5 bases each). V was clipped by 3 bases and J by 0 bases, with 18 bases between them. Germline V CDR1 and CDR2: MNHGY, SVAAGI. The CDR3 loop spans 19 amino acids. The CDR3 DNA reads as TGTGCCAGCAGTTACCAGCGGCCGGACACCACCTCTGGGGCCAACGTCCTGACTTTC. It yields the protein CASSYQRPDTTSGANVLTF.

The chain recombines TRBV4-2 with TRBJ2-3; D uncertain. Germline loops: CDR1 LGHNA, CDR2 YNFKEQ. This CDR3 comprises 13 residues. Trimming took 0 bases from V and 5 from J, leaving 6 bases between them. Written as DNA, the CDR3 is TGTGCCAGCAGCCAAGATGAGTTAGATACGCAGTATTTT. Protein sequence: CASSQDELDTQYF.

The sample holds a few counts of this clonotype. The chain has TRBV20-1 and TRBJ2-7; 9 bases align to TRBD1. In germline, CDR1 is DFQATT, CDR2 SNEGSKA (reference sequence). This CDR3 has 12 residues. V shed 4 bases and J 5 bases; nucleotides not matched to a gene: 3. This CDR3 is CSANRGRDEQYF. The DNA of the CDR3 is TGCAGTGCTAACAGGGGGCGGGACGAGCAGTACTTC.

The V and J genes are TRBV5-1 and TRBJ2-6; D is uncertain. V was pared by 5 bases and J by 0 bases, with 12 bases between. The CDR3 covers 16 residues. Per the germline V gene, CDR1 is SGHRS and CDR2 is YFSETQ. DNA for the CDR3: TGCGCCAGCAGATACGACACCCTCTCTGGGGCCAACGTCCTGACTTTC. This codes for CASRYDTLSGANVLTF.

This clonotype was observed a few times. CDR3 coding DNA: TGCAGTGCTAGAGATCCGGGGAGGGAAAAGCGGTATTTT. It encodes CSARDPGREKRYF. The genes are TRBV20-1 and TRBJ2-3, with 7 positions matching TRBD2. J was trimmed by 14 bases and V by 0 bases; bases with no gene match: 11. The CDR3 extends over 13 amino acids. Germline CDR1 DFQATT, CDR2 SNEGSKA (reference sequence).

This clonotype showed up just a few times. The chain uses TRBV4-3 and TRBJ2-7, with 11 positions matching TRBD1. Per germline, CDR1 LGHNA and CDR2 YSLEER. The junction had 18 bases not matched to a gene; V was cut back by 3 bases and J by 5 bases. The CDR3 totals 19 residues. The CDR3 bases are TGCGCCAGCAGCCACCCTATGGTAGTATTTGGGACAGGGGGTGACGAGCAGTACTTC. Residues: CASSHPMVVFGTGGDEQYF.

The CDR3 here is CASSRRDKYEQYF. CDR3 sequence (DNA): TGTGCCAGCAGCCGCCGGGACAAGTACGAGCAGTACTTC. The chain has TRBV6-1 and TRBJ2-7; D may be TRBD1 (6 bases). This CDR3 is 13 amino acids long. Germline V lookup: CDR1 MNHNS, CDR2 SASEGT. Between the trimmed V and J ends, which lost 6 bases and 4 bases, there was a span of 13 bases.

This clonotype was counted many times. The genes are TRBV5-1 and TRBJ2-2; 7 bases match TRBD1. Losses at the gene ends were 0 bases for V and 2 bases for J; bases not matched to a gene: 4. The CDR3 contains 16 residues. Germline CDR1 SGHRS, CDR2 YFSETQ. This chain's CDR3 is CASSLAGGANTGELFF. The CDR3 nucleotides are TGCGCCAGCAGCTTGGCAGGGGGAGCCAACACCGGGGAGCTGTTTTTT.

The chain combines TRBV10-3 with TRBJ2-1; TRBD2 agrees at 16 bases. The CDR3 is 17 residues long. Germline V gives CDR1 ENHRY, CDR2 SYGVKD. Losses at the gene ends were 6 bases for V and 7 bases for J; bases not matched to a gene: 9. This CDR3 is CAIRGLAGGPGFNEQFF. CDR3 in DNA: TGTGCCATCAGGGGACTAGCGGGGGGGCCGGGTTTTAATGAGCAGTTCTTC.

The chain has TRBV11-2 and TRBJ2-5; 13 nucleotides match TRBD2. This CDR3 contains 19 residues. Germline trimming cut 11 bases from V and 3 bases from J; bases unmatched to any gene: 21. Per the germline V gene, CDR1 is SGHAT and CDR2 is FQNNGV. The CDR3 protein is CASGRRGLAGRRLEETQYF. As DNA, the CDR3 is TGTGCCTCTGGGCGGAGGGGACTAGCGGGAAGAAGGCTGGAAGAGACCCAGTACTTC. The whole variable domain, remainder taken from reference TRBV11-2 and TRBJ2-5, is EAGVAQSPRYKIIEKRQSVAFWCNPISGHATLYWYQQILGQGPKLLIQFQNNGVVDDSQLPKDRFSAERLKGVDSTLKIQPAKLEDSAVYLCASGRRGLAGRRLEETQYFGPGTRLLVL.

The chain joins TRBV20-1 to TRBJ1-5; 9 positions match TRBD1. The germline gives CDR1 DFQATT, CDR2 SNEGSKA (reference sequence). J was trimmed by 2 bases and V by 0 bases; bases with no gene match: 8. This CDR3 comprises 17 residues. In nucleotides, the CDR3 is TGCAGTGCTAGAGATCAAAGGAGGACAGGGGGCAATCAGCCCCAGCATTTT. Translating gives CSARDQRRTGGNQPQHF.

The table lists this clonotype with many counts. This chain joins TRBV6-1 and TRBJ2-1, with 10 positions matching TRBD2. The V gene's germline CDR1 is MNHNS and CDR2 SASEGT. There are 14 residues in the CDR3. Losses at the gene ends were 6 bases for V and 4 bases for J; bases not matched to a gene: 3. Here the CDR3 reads CASRVAGGYNEQFF. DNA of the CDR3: TGTGCCAGCAGGGTAGCGGGAGGTTACAATGAGCAGTTCTTC.

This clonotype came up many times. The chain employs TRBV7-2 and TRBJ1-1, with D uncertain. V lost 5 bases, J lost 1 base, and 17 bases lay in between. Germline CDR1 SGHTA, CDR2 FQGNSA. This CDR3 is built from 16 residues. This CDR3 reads CASSDPQVPSNTEAFF. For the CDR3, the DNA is TGTGCCAGCAGCGACCCTCAGGTTCCCTCGAACACTGAAGCTTTCTTT.

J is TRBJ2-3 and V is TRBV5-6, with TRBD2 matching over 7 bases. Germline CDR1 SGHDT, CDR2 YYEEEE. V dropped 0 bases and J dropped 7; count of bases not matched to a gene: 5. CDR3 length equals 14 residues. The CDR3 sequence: CASSLGRERHTQYF. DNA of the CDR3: TGTGCCAGCAGCTTGGGGCGGGAGCGGCATACGCAGTATTTT. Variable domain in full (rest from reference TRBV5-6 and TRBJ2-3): DAGVTQSPTHLIKTRGQQVTLRCSPKSGHDTVSWYQQALGQGPQFIFQYYEEEERQRGNFPDRFSGHQFPNYSSELNVNALLLGDSALYLCASSLGRERHTQYFGPGTRLTVL.

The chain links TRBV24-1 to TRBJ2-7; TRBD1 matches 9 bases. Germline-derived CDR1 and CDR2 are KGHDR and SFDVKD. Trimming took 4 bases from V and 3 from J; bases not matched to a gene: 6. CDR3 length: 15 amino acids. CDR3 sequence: CATSDPGTGNYEQYF. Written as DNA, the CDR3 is TGTGCCACCAGTGACCCAGGGACAGGGAACTACGAGCAGTACTTC.

The CDR3 region is CASSQVWDSSYEQYF. The CDR3 coding sequence is TGCGCCAGCAGCCAAGTTTGGGACAGCTCCTACGAGCAGTACTTC. The chain is built from TRBV4-3 and TRBJ2-7; 7 bases line up with TRBD1. Germline V lookup: CDR1 LGHNA, CDR2 YSLEER. V dropped 1 base and J dropped 0; count of bases not matched to a gene: 3. There are 15 residues in the CDR3.

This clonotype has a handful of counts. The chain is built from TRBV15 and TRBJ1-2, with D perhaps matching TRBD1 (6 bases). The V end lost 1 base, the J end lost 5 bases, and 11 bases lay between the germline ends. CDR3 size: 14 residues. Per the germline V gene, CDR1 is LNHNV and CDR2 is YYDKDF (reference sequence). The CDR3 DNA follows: TGTGCCACCAGCAGAGGCGGGACACTTTATGGCTACACCTTC. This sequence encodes CATSRGGTLYGYTF.

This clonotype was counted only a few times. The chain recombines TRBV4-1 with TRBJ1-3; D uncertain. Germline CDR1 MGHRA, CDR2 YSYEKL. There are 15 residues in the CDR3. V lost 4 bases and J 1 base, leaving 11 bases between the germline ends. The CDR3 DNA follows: TGCGCCAGCAGCCTGGGCGACGGATCTGGAAACACCATATATTTT. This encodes CASSLGDGSGNTIYF.

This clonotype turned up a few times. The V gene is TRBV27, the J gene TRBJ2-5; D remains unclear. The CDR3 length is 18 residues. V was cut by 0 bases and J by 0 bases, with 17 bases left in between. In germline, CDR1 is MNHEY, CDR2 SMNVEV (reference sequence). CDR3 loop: CASSLSPNGGVYQETQYF. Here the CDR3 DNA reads TGTGCCAGCAGTTTATCCCCCAACGGCGGAGTCTACCAAGAGACCCAGTACTTC.

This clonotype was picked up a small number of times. The CDR3 here is CASRRGDTGELFF. The CDR3 DNA sequence: TGTGCCAGCAGGCGGGGGGACACCGGGGAGCTGTTTTTT. This chain connects TRBV9 to TRBJ2-2, with 8 bases identical to TRBD2. The V segment lost 5 bases and the J segment 3 bases; nucleotides outside the gene matches: 0. Germline loops: CDR1 SGDLS, CDR2 YYNGEE. The CDR3 has 13 residues.